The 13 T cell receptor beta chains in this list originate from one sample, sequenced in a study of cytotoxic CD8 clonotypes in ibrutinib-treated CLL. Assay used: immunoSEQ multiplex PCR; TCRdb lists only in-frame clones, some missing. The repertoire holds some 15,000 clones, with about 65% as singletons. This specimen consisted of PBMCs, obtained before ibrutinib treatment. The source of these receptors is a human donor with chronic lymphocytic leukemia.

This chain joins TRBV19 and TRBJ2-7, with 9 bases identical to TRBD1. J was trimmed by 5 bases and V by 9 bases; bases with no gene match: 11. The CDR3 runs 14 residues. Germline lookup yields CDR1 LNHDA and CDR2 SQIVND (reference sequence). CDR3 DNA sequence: TGTGCCAGCCAGGACGGGACAGGGATCAACGAGCAGTACTTC. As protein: CASQDGTGINEQYF.

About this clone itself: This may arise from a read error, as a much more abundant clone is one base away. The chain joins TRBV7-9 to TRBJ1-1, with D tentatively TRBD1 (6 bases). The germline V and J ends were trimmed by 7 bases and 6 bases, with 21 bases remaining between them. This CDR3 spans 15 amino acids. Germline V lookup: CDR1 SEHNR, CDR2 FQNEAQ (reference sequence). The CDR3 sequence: CASNSGRGLQAEAFF. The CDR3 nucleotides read TGTGCCAGCAACTCAGGCAGGGGCTTACAGGCTGAAGCTTTCTTT.

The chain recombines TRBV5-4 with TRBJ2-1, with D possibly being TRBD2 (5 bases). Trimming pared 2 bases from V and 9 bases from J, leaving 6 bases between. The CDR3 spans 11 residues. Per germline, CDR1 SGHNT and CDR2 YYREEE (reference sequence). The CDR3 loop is CASSFGSEQFF. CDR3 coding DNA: TGTGCCAGCAGCTTTGGGAGTGAGCAGTTCTTC.

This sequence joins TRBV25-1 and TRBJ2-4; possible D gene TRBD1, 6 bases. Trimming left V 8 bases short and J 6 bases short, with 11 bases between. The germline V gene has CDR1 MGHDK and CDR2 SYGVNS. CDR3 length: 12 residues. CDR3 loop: CASGTTANIQYF. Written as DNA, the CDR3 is TGTGCCAGCGGGACAACGGCAAACATTCAGTACTTC. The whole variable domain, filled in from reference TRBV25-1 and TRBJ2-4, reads EADIYQTPRYLVIGTGKKITLECSQTMGHDKMYWYQQDPGMELHLIHYSYGVNSTEKGDLSSESTVSRIRTEHFPLTLESARPSHTSQYLCASGTTANIQYFGAGTRLSVL.

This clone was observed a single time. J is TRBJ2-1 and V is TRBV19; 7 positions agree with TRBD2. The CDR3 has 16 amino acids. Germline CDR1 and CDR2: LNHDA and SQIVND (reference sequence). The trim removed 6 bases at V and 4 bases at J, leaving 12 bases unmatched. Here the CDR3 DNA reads TGTGCCAGTAGCTCGAGACTAGCTCATAGATACAATGAGCAGTTCTTC. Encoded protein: CASSSRLAHRYNEQFF.

Written as DNA, the CDR3 is TGTGCCAGCAGCTCCCTTATAGCAGAATCGCAGTATTTT. Translation: CASSSLIAESQYF. The chain employs TRBV11-2 and TRBJ2-3; D remains ambiguous. The CDR3 spans 13 residues. The germline V and J ends were trimmed by 4 bases and 10 bases, with 15 bases remaining between them. Germline V gives CDR1 SGHAT, CDR2 FQNNGV.

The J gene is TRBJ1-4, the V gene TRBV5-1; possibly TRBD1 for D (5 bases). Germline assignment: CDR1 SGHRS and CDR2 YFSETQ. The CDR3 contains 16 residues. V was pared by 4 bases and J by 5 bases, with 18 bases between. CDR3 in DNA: TGCGCCAGCAGCAAAAATATGGGGACCCTAAATGAAAAACTGTTTTTT. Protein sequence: CASSKNMGTLNEKLFF.

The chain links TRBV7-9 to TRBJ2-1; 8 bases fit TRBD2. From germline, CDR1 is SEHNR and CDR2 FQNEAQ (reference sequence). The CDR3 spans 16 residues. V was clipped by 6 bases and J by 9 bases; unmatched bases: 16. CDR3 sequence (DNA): TGTGCCAGCAGGAGGGGGGACGGATTAGCGGGACTTGAGCAGTTCTTC. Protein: CASRRGDGLAGLEQFF.

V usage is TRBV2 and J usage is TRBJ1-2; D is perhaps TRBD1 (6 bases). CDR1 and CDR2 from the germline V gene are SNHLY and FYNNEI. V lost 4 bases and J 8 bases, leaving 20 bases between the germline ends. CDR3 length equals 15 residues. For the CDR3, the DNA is TGTGCCAGCAGTGGGCTTAGGGGGGACTCGCGCGGCTACACCTTC. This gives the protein CASSGLRGDSRGYTF. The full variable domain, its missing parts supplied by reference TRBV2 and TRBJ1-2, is EPEVTQTPSHQVTQMGQEVILRCVPISNHLYFYWYRQILGQKVEFLVSFYNNEISEKSEIFDDQFSVERPDGSNFTLKIRSTKLEDSAMYFCASSGLRGDSRGYTFGSGTRLTVV.

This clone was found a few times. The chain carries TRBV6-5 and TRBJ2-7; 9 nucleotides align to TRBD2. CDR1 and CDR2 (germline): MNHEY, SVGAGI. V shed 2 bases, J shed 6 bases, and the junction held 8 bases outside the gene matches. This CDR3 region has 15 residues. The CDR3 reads CASSYDAGGSGEQYF. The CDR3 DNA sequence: TGTGCCAGCAGTTACGACGCGGGGGGGAGTGGCGAGCAGTACTTC.

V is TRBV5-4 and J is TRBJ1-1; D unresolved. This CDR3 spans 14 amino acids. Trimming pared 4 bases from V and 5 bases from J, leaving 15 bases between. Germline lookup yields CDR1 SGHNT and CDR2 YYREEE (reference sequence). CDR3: CASSHPEGWTEAFF. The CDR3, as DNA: TGTGCCAGCAGCCACCCCGAAGGGTGGACTGAAGCTTTCTTT.

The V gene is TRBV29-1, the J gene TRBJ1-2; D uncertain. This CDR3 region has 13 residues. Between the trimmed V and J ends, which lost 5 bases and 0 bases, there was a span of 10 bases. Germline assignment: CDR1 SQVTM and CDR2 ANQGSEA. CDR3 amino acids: CSVSMKANYGYTF. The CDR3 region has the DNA TGCAGCGTTTCGATGAAGGCTAACTATGGCTACACCTTC.

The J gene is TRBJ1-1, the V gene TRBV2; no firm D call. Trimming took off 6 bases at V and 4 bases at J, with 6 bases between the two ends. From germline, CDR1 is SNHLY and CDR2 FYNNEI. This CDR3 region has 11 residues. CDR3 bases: TGTGCCAGCAGCCTAGGCACTGAAGCTTTCTTT. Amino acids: CASSLGTEAFF.